The next 29 T cell receptor beta chains were all read from a single sample in a study of blood T cell repertoires in COVID-19. Profiling relied on immunoSEQ multiplex PCR, and the TCRdb table lists in-frame clones only, not all of them. The profile shows about 270,000 clones, over 75% of them singletons. Input material: peripheral blood. All receptors derive from a human donor in a cohort sampled during active COVID-19.

The rearrangement joins TRBV19 to TRBJ2-7, with TRBD1 matching 7 bases. This CDR3 has 15 residues. Losses at the gene ends were 6 bases for V and 6 bases for J; bases not matched to a gene: 14. Germline V CDR1 and CDR2: LNHDA, SQIVND (reference sequence). CDR3 in amino acids: CASSQRQGWGSEQYF. CDR3 DNA sequence: TGTGCCAGTAGCCAAAGACAGGGCTGGGGCTCCGAGCAGTACTTC.

The chain has TRBV5-1 and TRBJ2-7; 8 positions agree with TRBD1. The germline gives CDR1 SGHRS, CDR2 YFSETQ. This CDR3 is built from 17 residues. Trimming at V came to 0 bases and at J to 2 bases, leaving 10 bases not matched to a gene. CDR3 in DNA: TGCGCCAGCAGCTTGGGCGGTAGGGGACAGGTGACCTACGAGCAGTACTTC. Translating it yields CASSLGGRGQVTYEQYF.

The V call is TRBV5-1, the J call TRBJ2-1; D gene unclear. The V end lost 1 base, the J end lost 2 bases, and 16 bases lay between the germline ends. Germline loops: CDR1 SGHRS, CDR2 YFSETQ. This CDR3 comprises 17 residues. The CDR3 sequence is CASSLSSMRFPYNEQFF. DNA of the CDR3: TGCGCCAGCAGCTTGTCCTCCATGAGGTTCCCCTACAATGAGCAGTTCTTC.

The chain couples TRBV10-3 to TRBJ2-7, with 9 bases aligning to TRBD1. The J segment lost 3 bases and the V segment lost 10 bases, leaving 13 bases of the junction unmatched. The CDR3 is made up of 15 amino acids. Per germline, CDR1 ENHRY and CDR2 SYGVKD. The chain's CDR3 is CATRGVDRGLYEQYF. CDR3 in DNA: TGTGCCACTCGGGGGGTGGACAGGGGTCTCTACGAGCAGTACTTC.

The chain carries TRBV6-5 and TRBJ2-7; 7 bases align to TRBD2. Trimming took 8 bases from V and 4 from J; bases not matched to a gene: 5. The CDR3 has 12 residues. Germline V lookup: CDR1 MNHEY, CDR2 SVGAGI. The DNA for the CDR3 is TGTGCCAGCGGGACTACCATATACGAGCAGTACTTC. Its protein is CASGTTIYEQYF.

The chain couples TRBV13 to TRBJ1-2, with TRBD1 matching 8 bases. Germline V gives CDR1 PRHDT, CDR2 FYEKMQ (reference sequence). CDR3 length: 13 residues. The J segment lost 8 bases and the V segment lost 5 bases, leaving 7 bases of the junction unmatched. This chain's CDR3 is CASSLTGDGGYTF. The CDR3 nucleotides read TGTGCCAGCAGCCTGACAGGGGACGGCGGCTACACCTTC.

The chain couples TRBV6-2 or TRBV6-3 to TRBJ2-6, with 9 bases aligning to TRBD1. The germline gives CDR1 MNHEY, CDR2 SVGEGT. The CDR3 spans 17 residues. With 5 bases clipped from V and 1 base from J, the junction kept 6 bases outside the gene matches. The CDR3 loop reads CASSPRQGVSGANVLTF. CDR3 bases: TGTGCCAGCAGTCCCCGACAGGGGGTTTCTGGGGCCAACGTCCTGACTTTC.

This chain connects TRBV6-5 to TRBJ2-5; tentatively, D is TRBD1 (5 bases). The CDR3 consists of 12 residues. The V gene lost 6 bases and the J gene lost 5 bases, with 10 bases spanning the gap. Per germline, CDR1 MNHEY and CDR2 SVGAGI. CDR3 bases: TGTGCCAGCAGCGGACAATGGGAGACCCAGTACTTC. It encodes CASSGQWETQYF.

This chain joins TRBV7-2 and TRBJ2-3; TRBD2 matches at 9 bases. There are 17 residues in the CDR3. Germline assignment: CDR1 SGHTA and CDR2 FQGNSA. V dropped 1 base and J dropped 8; count of bases not matched to a gene: 13. The CDR3 sequence: CASSLVSLAGPQGTQYF. CDR3 DNA: TGTGCCAGCAGCTTAGTATCTCTAGCGGGGCCCCAGGGTACGCAGTATTTT.

Only one count was recorded for this clone. V gene TRBV19 combines with J gene TRBJ1-1; no reliable D call. Per the germline V gene, CDR1 is LNHDA and CDR2 is SQIVND (reference sequence). The CDR3 spans 13 residues. Trimming left V 9 bases short and J 1 base short, with 12 bases between. The CDR3 is CAREAGKNTEAFF. CDR3 sequence (DNA): TGTGCCAGGGAGGCTGGGAAGAACACTGAAGCTTTCTTT.

The chain is built from TRBV29-1 and TRBJ2-1; the match to TRBD2 covers 9 bases. The junction had 5 bases not matched to a gene; V was cut back by 4 bases and J by 4 bases. CDR3 length equals 14 residues. The germline gives CDR1 SQVTM, CDR2 ANQGSEA. CDR3 residues: CSVGPGLAYNEQFF. Here the CDR3 DNA reads TGCAGCGTTGGACCGGGACTAGCTTACAATGAGCAGTTCTTC.

In its sample, this clone was seen once. This chain links TRBV10-3 with TRBJ2-5, with 12 bases identical to TRBD2. Trimming at V came to 2 bases and at J to 5 bases, leaving 6 bases not matched to a gene. CDR1 and CDR2 (germline): ENHRY, SYGVKD. The CDR3 runs to 16 residues. As DNA, the CDR3 is TGTGCCATCAGTGAGCTACTAGCGGGAGGCGTTGAGACCCAGTACTTC. It yields the protein CAISELLAGGVETQYF.

The rearrangement joins TRBV6-6 to TRBJ2-7, with D perhaps matching TRBD2 (7 bases). Trimming pared 7 bases from V and 1 base from J, leaving 11 bases between. The CDR3 has 13 amino acids. The V gene's germline CDR1 is MNHNY and CDR2 SVGAGI (reference sequence). The CDR3 DNA is TGTGCCAGCACCAAGGGGGGGTCCTACGAGCAGTACTTC. It translates to CASTKGGSYEQYF.

The chain has TRBV10-1 and TRBJ1-5; D unclear. CDR1 is WNHNN and CDR2 is SYGVQD in the germline V gene (reference sequence). This CDR3 comprises 18 residues. V lost 7 bases and J 6 bases, leaving 28 bases between the germline ends. The CDR3 protein is CASISVHVAPLTFQPQHF. CDR3 nucleotides: TGCGCCAGCATTTCGGTTCACGTCGCCCCTTTGACTTTTCAGCCCCAGCATTTT.

J is TRBJ2-2 and V is TRBV18; 8 bases fit TRBD1. The CDR3 is 13 residues long. V lost 4 bases, J lost 6 bases, and 1 base stayed unmatched. From germline, CDR1 is KGHSH and CDR2 LQKENI. CDR3: CASSLQGAGELFF. CDR3 coding DNA: TGTGCCAGCTCACTACAGGGGGCCGGGGAGCTGTTTTTT.

This clone came up a few times. The chain carries TRBV28 and TRBJ1-4; D not certain. The CDR3 loop spans 13 amino acids. Trimming removed 1 base at V and 9 bases at J, with 9 bases between. The germline CDR1 and CDR2 sequences are MDHEN and SYDVKM. Written as DNA, the CDR3 is TGTGCCAGCAGTTTATCCCTGGGCAAAAAACTGTTTTTT. Residues: CASSLSLGKKLFF.

The chain is built from TRBV6-6 and TRBJ2-5, with 12 bases matching TRBD2. The CDR3 covers 16 residues. V gave up 0 bases and J gave up 5 bases; unmatched junction bases: 4. Per the germline V gene, CDR1 is MNHNY and CDR2 is SVGAGI (reference sequence). CDR3 in DNA: TGTGCCAGCAGTTACTCGGCTAGCGGGGGGGATGAGACCCAGTACTTC. Its translation: CASSYSASGGDETQYF.

The rearrangement joins TRBV2 to TRBJ1-5, with D possibly TRBD1 on 5 matching bases. Germline lookup yields CDR1 SNHLY and CDR2 FYNNEI. The CDR3 is 15 residues long. V was cut by 7 bases and J by 2 bases, with 15 bases left in between. The DNA of the CDR3 is TGTGCCAGCACTATGGGGGGGTCGGGCAATCAGCCCCAGCATTTT. Translated: CASTMGGSGNQPQHF. Full variable domain (remainder filled in from reference TRBV2 and TRBJ1-5): EPEVTQTPSHQVTQMGQEVILRCVPISNHLYFYWYRQILGQKVEFLVSFYNNEISEKSEIFDDQFSVERPDGSNFTLKIRSTKLEDSAMYFCASTMGGSGNQPQHFGDGTRLSIL.

The V and J genes are TRBV24-1 and TRBJ1-6, with D possibly matching TRBD1 (5 bases). The CDR3 runs to 15 residues. Germline CDR1 and CDR2: KGHDR and SFDVKD. Trimming left V 2 bases short and J 7 bases short, with 11 bases between. This chain's CDR3 is CATSDSGGRNSPLHF. As DNA, the CDR3 is TGTGCCACCAGTGATTCGGGGGGAAGAAATTCACCCCTCCACTTT.

The chain joins TRBV6-5 to TRBJ2-7; a weak D match, TRBD1 (6 bases). CDR1 is MNHEY, CDR2 SVGAGI, per germline. The CDR3 totals 14 residues. The V gene lost 2 bases and the J gene lost 3 bases, with 11 bases spanning the gap. CDR3 sequence: CASSYRDILYEQYF. CDR3 sequence (DNA): TGTGCCAGCAGTTACCGGGACATACTCTACGAGCAGTACTTC.

The chain carries TRBV23-1 and TRBJ2-1; 8 bases align to TRBD2. TRBV23-1 is filed as an ORF, its function uncertain. CDR3 size: 17 residues. V lost 3 bases, J lost 2 bases, and 9 bases stayed unmatched. In DNA form, the CDR3 reads TGCGCCAGCAGTCAGCGTGCGGCGGGAGGCACCTACAATGAGCAGTTCTTC. It translates to CASSQRAAGGTYNEQFF.

The V and J genes are TRBV6-5 and TRBJ1-1; 8 bases are a match to TRBD1. Losses at the gene ends were 5 bases for V and 4 bases for J; bases not matched to a gene: 9. Per germline, CDR1 MNHEY and CDR2 SVGAGI. The CDR3 extends over 15 amino acids. The CDR3 nucleotides read TGTGCCAGCAGTCGTACAGGGGGATGGAGCACTGAAGCTTTCTTT. This gives the protein CASSRTGGWSTEAFF.

There are a few counts of this clone. The chain carries TRBV6-2 or TRBV6-3 and TRBJ1-2, with 7 bases lining up with TRBD1. Germline assignment: CDR1 MNHEY and CDR2 SVGEGT. J lost 3 bases, V lost 6 bases, and 4 bases had no gene match. This CDR3 has 13 amino acids. The CDR3 region has the DNA TGTGCCAGCAGCTTCGGGACAGACTATGGCTACACCTTC. It translates to CASSFGTDYGYTF.

The chain carries TRBV11-3 and TRBJ1-6; D is unresolved. Deletions cut 0 bases from V and 8 bases from J, with 5 bases between. Germline lookup yields CDR1 SGHNT and CDR2 YENEEA. The CDR3 is made up of 13 amino acids. Written as DNA, the CDR3 is TGTGCCAGCAGCTTAGATCCGGATTCACCCCTCCACTTT. This sequence encodes CASSLDPDSPLHF. Based on the CDR3 plus reference TRBV11-3 and TRBJ1-6, the full variable domain is EAGVVQSPRYKIIEKKQPVAFWCNPISGHNTLYWYLQNLGQGPELLIRYENEEAVDDSQLPKDRFSAERLKGVDSTLKIQPAELGDSAVYLCASSLDPDSPLHFGNGTRLTVT.

To note about this clone: The same CDR3 arises from other DNA sequences in this sample as well. The rearrangement links TRBV27 to TRBJ2-7; D may be TRBD1 (5 bases). The CDR3 is 15 residues long. The V gene's germline CDR1 is MNHEY and CDR2 SMNVEV (reference sequence). Deletions cut 1 base from V and 0 bases from J, with 10 bases between. The CDR3 coding sequence is TGTGCCAGCAGTTTATTTCAGGGATCCTCCTACGAGCAGTACTTC. Translation: CASSLFQGSSYEQYF.

The V and J genes are TRBV4-2 and TRBJ1-1; no clear D. This CDR3 has 15 residues. Germline CDR1 LGHNA, CDR2 YNFKEQ. V lost 1 base, J lost 1 base, and 10 bases lay in between. The DNA of the CDR3 is TGTGCCAGCAGCCAAGGTTTGGGAGGGAACACTGAAGCTTTCTTT. This sequence encodes CASSQGLGGNTEAFF.

V and J are TRBV6-1 and TRBJ2-3; 10 bases match TRBD2. This CDR3 is 16 amino acids long. V dropped 4 bases and J dropped 4; count of bases not matched to a gene: 8. Looked up from germline, CDR1 is MNHNS and CDR2 is SASEGT. DNA for the CDR3: TGTGCCAGCAGTGGACTTCCTAGCGGGGGCGCAGATACGCAGTATTTT. This codes for CASSGLPSGGADTQYF.

V and J are TRBV10-1 and TRBJ2-5, with 10 nucleotides matching TRBD2. The trim removed 0 bases at V and 9 bases at J, leaving 1 base unmatched. Germline V gene sequence: CDR1 WNHNN, CDR2 SYGVQD (reference sequence). This CDR3 is built from 13 residues. The DNA for the CDR3 is TGCGCCAGCAGTGAGTCGCTAGCGGGAGCCCAGTACTTC. Translating gives CASSESLAGAQYF.

The chain has TRBV6-5 and TRBJ2-2; TRBD1 aligns across 7 bases. V lost 8 bases, J lost 2 bases, and 5 bases stayed unmatched. Germline CDR1 is MNHEY and CDR2 is SVGAGI. CDR3 length: 14 amino acids. The CDR3 is CASGSGGNTGELFF. Here the CDR3 DNA reads TGTGCCAGCGGGTCAGGGGGAAACACCGGGGAGCTGTTTTTT.